These 22 T cell receptor beta chains were sequenced from one sample in a study of CD4 T cells in relation to SARS-CoV-2 and coronaviruses listed by TCRdb under 2021. Libraries were made using the immunoSEQ multiplex PCR assay. The table comes from immuneACCESS by way of TCRdb, which keeps in-frame sequences with V and J called. Part of the clones is missing from these tables; in studies checked, under half for an unresolved V gene and the rest for unknown reasons. This sample lists tens of thousands of clones; around 82% were detected once. The top ten constitute 3.5% to 5% of the sample. These receptors have no known antigen. The source material was naive CD4+ T cells from PBMCs, cultured in vitro. This sample's cell subset or site label indicates: naive CD4+ T cells isolated by negative enrichment. Every receptor here comes from an adult with COVID-19.

This clone was seen only once. The chain is built from TRBV6-5 and TRBJ1-2, with 10 nucleotides matching TRBD1. V was pared by 6 bases and J by 4 bases, with 8 bases of the junction left unmatched. Germline lookup yields CDR1 MNHEY and CDR2 SVGAGI. CDR3 length equals 15 residues. CDR3 loop: CASRIGTGAGYGYTF. Here the CDR3 DNA reads TGTGCCAGCAGAATCGGGACAGGGGCCGGCTATGGCTACACCTTC.

This clone was seen once. J is TRBJ2-7 and V is TRBV11-2; 8 nucleotides align to TRBD2. V shed 3 bases and J 3 bases; nucleotides not matched to a gene: 7. Germline V gene data show CDR1 as SGHAT and CDR2 as FQNNGV. The CDR3 consists of 15 residues. The CDR3 spells CASSLVAGPVYEQYF. DNA for the CDR3: TGTGCCAGCAGCTTGGTAGCGGGACCTGTCTACGAGCAGTACTTC.

This clone was detected only once. The chain has TRBV28 and TRBJ2-7; a possible D gene is TRBD2 (7 bases). Germline CDR1 reads MDHEN; CDR2 reads SYDVKM. The CDR3 is made up of 15 amino acids. Trimming took 6 bases from V and 2 from J, leaving 17 bases between them. The CDR3, as DNA: TGTGCCAGCAGCCATGGGGGCGGGGGAACCTACGAGCAGTACTTC. The encoded protein is CASSHGGGGTYEQYF.

The CDR3 DNA reads TGTGCCAGCAGCTTAAGCCCCTCGGATGGCTACACCTTC. It specifies CASSLSPSDGYTF. The V call is TRBV7-3, the J call TRBJ1-2; D gene uncertain. V was shortened by 1 base and J by 6 bases, with 9 bases between the two germline ends. The CDR3 has 13 amino acids. Germline loops: CDR1 SGHTA, CDR2 FQGTGA.

The chain joins TRBV15 to TRBJ2-1; D is possibly TRBD2 (6 bases). The CDR3 loop spans 16 amino acids. Germline CDR1 and CDR2: LNHNV and YYDKDF (reference sequence). V lost 2 bases, J lost 5 bases, and 16 bases lay in between. The CDR3 spells CATSRPRRPGDNEQFF. The CDR3 region has the DNA TGTGCCACCAGCAGACCCCGGAGGCCGGGGGACAATGAGCAGTTCTTC.

This chain uses TRBV14 with TRBJ2-3, with D hard to call. The CDR3 runs 14 residues. V was cut by 1 base and J by 7 bases, with 12 bases left in between. Germline V gene sequence: CDR1 SGHDN, CDR2 FVKESK. The CDR3 loop is CASSQVKGPNTQYF. DNA of the CDR3: TGTGCCAGCAGCCAAGTGAAAGGCCCGAATACGCAGTATTTT.

This sequence joins TRBV5-6 and TRBJ2-2; TRBD1 aligns across 7 bases. The germline V gene encodes CDR1 SGHDT and CDR2 YYEEEE. The trim removed 2 bases at V and 6 bases at J, leaving 7 bases unmatched. This CDR3 contains 15 residues. The CDR3 here is CASSFLDRRAGELFF. The DNA of the CDR3 is TGTGCCAGCAGCTTCCTGGACAGGAGAGCCGGGGAGCTGTTTTTT. The full variable domain, with the rest looked up from reference TRBV5-6 and TRBJ2-2, is DAGVTQSPTHLIKTRGQQVTLRCSPKSGHDTVSWYQQALGQGPQFIFQYYEEEERQRGNFPDRFSGHQFPNYSSELNVNALLLGDSALYLCASSFLDRRAGELFFGEGSRLTVL.

V is TRBV7-3 and J is TRBJ2-1; possibly TRBD2 for D (6 bases). The CDR3 runs 14 residues. In germline, CDR1 is SGHTA, CDR2 FQGTGA. Deletions cut 5 bases from V and 16 bases from J, with 24 bases between. The CDR3 sequence is CASSPNRRDSAKFF. For the CDR3, the DNA is TGTGCCAGCAGCCCCAATCGCCGGGACTCCGCTAAATTCTTC.

This CDR3 is CASSTRTESNTEAFF. For the CDR3, the DNA is TGTGCCAGCTCAACACGGACAGAATCGAACACTGAAGCTTTCTTT. The chain couples TRBV18 to TRBJ1-1; a possible D gene is TRBD1 (6 bases). The CDR3 contains 15 residues. V was pared by 5 bases and J by 1 base, with 14 bases between. The germline V gene encodes CDR1 KGHSH and CDR2 LQKENI. The full variable domain, its missing parts supplied by reference TRBV18 and TRBJ1-1, is NAGVMQNPRHLVRRRGQEARLRCSPMKGHSHVYWYRQLPEEGLKFMVYLQKENIIDESGMPKERFSAEFPKEGPSILRIQQVVRGDSAAYFCASSTRTESNTEAFFGQGTRLTVV.

The chain carries TRBV7-9 and TRBJ2-3, with D possibly called TRBD1 or TRBD2 (6 bases each). The germline V and J ends were trimmed by 5 bases and 2 bases, with 17 bases remaining between them. This CDR3 region has 16 residues. The germline gives CDR1 SEHNR, CDR2 FQNEAQ (reference sequence). This CDR3 is CASSPGGSPYTDTQYF. For the CDR3, the DNA is TGTGCCAGCAGCCCCGGGGGCTCCCCTTACACAGATACGCAGTATTTT.

The rearrangement joins TRBV7-3 to TRBJ2-3; no clear D gene. Looked up from germline, CDR1 is SGHTA and CDR2 is FQGTGA. V lost 2 bases and J lost 3, with 15 bases in between. There are 16 residues in the CDR3. The CDR3 loop reads CASSLGLDSSTDTQYF. CDR3 coding DNA: TGTGCCAGCAGCTTAGGGCTAGATTCCTCGACAGATACGCAGTATTTT.

As regards this clone: The same CDR3 arises from other DNA sequences in this sample as well. The rearrangement uses TRBV28 and TRBJ1-1; D remains ambiguous. The germline gives CDR1 MDHEN, CDR2 SYDVKM. Trimming stripped 6 bases from V and 1 base from J, with 9 bases between. CDR3 length equals 13 residues. CDR3 bases: TGTGCCAGCAGCCTCGGTGGGAACACTGAAGCTTTCTTT. Translated, it gives CASSLGGNTEAFF.

The rearrangement links TRBV4-2 to TRBJ1-1, with 10 nucleotides matching TRBD1. This CDR3 has 19 residues. V shed 1 base and J 1 base; nucleotides not matched to a gene: 12. Germline V CDR1 and CDR2: LGHNA, YNFKEQ. This chain's CDR3 is CASSQAAKTGGLRNTEAFF. The CDR3 nucleotides are TGTGCCAGCAGCCAAGCCGCCAAGACAGGGGGCTTGAGGAACACTGAAGCTTTCTTT.

The chain employs TRBV18 and TRBJ2-7; TRBD2 is a possible D gene (5 bases). V lost 5 bases, J lost 0 bases, and 11 bases lay in between. The CDR3 length is 14 residues. Germline lookup yields CDR1 KGHSH and CDR2 LQKENI. CDR3 nucleotide sequence: TGTGCCAGCTCAACGGCCGGGAACTCCTACGAGCAGTACTTC. This gives the protein CASSTAGNSYEQYF.

This chain connects TRBV7-9 to TRBJ2-3, with a weak D call TRBD2 (7 bases). The CDR3 has 15 residues. V was clipped by 0 bases and J by 5 bases, with 12 bases between them. From germline, CDR1 is SEHNR and CDR2 FQNEAQ (reference sequence). CDR3 in DNA: TGTGCCAGCAGCTTAGCGAGGGGGGGAAGAGATACGCAGTATTTT. Translating it yields CASSLARGGRDTQYF.

This clone came up once. The chain recombines TRBV7-9 with TRBJ2-1; perhaps D is TRBD1 or TRBD2 (5 bases each). This CDR3 has 16 residues. CDR1 is SEHNR and CDR2 is FQNEAQ in the germline V gene (reference sequence). V lost 4 bases to trimming and J lost 4 bases, with 17 bases between them. CDR3 DNA sequence: TGTGCCAGCAGCTCATTCCTTCGAGGGGATTACAATGAGCAGTTCTTC. Translation: CASSSFLRGDYNEQFF.

This clone appeared a single time. The chain joins TRBV9 to TRBJ2-1; 8 positions match TRBD2. Trimming at V came to 2 bases and at J to 6 bases, leaving 7 bases not matched to a gene. Germline-derived CDR1 and CDR2 are SGDLS and YYNGEE. This CDR3 is built from 15 residues. CDR3 protein: CASSVTSGTTNEQFF. CDR3 DNA sequence: TGTGCCAGCAGCGTCACTAGCGGAACTACCAATGAGCAGTTCTTC.

The sample holds a few counts of this clone. The rearrangement links TRBV12-3 or TRBV12-4 to TRBJ2-1; D is unresolved. The CDR3 runs to 13 residues. V was trimmed by 6 bases and J by 3 bases, leaving 9 bases between them. The CDR3 sequence is CASSQWDYNEQFF. CDR3 nucleotide sequence: TGTGCCAGCAGCCAATGGGACTACAATGAGCAGTTCTTC.

This rearrangement joins TRBV5-6 to TRBJ2-2; tentative D call: TRBD2 (6 bases). Germline-derived CDR1 and CDR2 are SGHDT and YYEEEE. V was shortened by 5 bases and J by 4 bases, with 15 bases between the two germline ends. The CDR3 extends over 15 amino acids. The CDR3 DNA is TGTGCCAGCAGGCCCTTTGGGGGAGGCACCGGGGAGCTGTTTTTT. This translates into CASRPFGGGTGELFF.

This chain connects TRBV5-4 to TRBJ2-5; D is uncertain. Per germline, CDR1 SGHNT and CDR2 YYREEE (reference sequence). Trimming cost V 0 bases and J 5 bases, with 5 bases left between them. The length of the CDR3 is 12 residues. In nucleotides, the CDR3 is TGTGCCAGCAGCTTGGACACCGAGACCCAGTACTTC. Amino acids: CASSLDTETQYF.

This clone was seen a handful of times. V gene TRBV19 combines with J gene TRBJ2-2; D gene unclear. This CDR3 is built from 13 residues. V gave up 4 bases and J gave up 3 bases, with 6 bases separating them. The V gene's germline CDR1 is LNHDA and CDR2 SQIVND (reference sequence). CDR3 nucleotides: TGTGCCAGTAGTAAAAGATACACCGGGGAGCTGTTTTTT. This sequence encodes CASSKRYTGELFF. Complete variable domain (other parts from reference TRBV19 and TRBJ2-2): DGGITQSPKYLFRKEGQNVTLSCEQNLNHDAMYWYRQDPGQGLRLIYYSQIVNDFQKGDIAEGYSVSREKKESFPLTVTSAQKNPTAFYLCASSKRYTGELFFGEGSRLTVL.

The J gene is TRBJ1-2, the V gene TRBV7-9; no definite D call. The CDR3 runs to 13 residues. Per germline, CDR1 SEHNR and CDR2 FQNEAQ (reference sequence). Trimming shortened V by 5 bases and J by 8 bases, and 15 bases separated the two germline ends. Here the CDR3 DNA reads TGTGCCAGCAGCCAGACCCGGAATGGAGGCTACACCTTC. Translated: CASSQTRNGGYTF.